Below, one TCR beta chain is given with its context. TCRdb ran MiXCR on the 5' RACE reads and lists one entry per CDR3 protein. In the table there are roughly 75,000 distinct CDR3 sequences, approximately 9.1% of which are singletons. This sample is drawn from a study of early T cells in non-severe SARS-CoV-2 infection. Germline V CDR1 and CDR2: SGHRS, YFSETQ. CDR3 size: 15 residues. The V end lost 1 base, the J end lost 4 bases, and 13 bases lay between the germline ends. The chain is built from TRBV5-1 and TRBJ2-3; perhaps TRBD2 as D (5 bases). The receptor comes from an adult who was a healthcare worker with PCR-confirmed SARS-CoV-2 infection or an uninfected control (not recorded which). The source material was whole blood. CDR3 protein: CASSLIGSSADTQYF. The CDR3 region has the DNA TGCGCCAGCAGCTTGATAGGGAGTTCCGCAGATACGCAGTATTTT. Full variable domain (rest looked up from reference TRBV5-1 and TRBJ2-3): KAGVTQTPRYLIKTRGQQVTLSCSPISGHRSVSWYQQTPGQGLQFLFEYFSETQRNKGNFPGRFSGRQFSNSRSEMNVSTLELGDSALYLCASSLIGSSADTQYFGPGTRLTVL.